The 30 T cell receptor beta chains listed next were all sequenced from one sample in a study of blood T cell repertoires in COVID-19 (dated by TCRdb to 2019 to 2021). The library was obtained by the immunoSEQ multiplex PCR assay. The immuneACCESS repertoire file appears here via TCRdb, limited to in-frame rearrangements. These files lack a portion of the clones; in checked studies, under half of the deficit traces to unresolved V genes, and the cause of the others is not known. In all, the sample holds around 15,000 clones, and over 75% of those were seen once. The top ten clones comprise roughly 28% of the sample. Specimen: peripheral blood. Every receptor here comes from a woman aged 70-85 years with active COVID-19.

The genes are TRBV7-2 and TRBJ2-2, with 7 positions matching TRBD1. The germline gives CDR1 SGHTA, CDR2 FQGNSA. There are 15 residues in the CDR3. V lost 4 bases and J lost 5; bases outside the gene matches: 7. This CDR3 is CASSWTGQRTGELFF. CDR3 in DNA: TGTGCCAGCAGCTGGACAGGCCAACGTACCGGGGAGCTGTTTTTT.

CDR3 coding DNA: TGTGCCAGCAGCTCCGGACTAGCGGGAACAGATACGCAGTATTTT. Its translation: CASSSGLAGTDTQYF. The genes are TRBV13 and TRBJ2-3; TRBD2 matches at 12 bases. V lost 4 bases and J lost 3; bases outside the gene matches: 2. CDR3 size: 15 residues. Germline CDR1 is PRHDT and CDR2 is FYEKMQ (reference sequence).

The chain carries TRBV3-1 (or the pseudogene TRBV3-2) and TRBJ2-7; TRBD2 matches at 11 bases. CDR1 and CDR2 (germline): LGHDT, YNNKEL (reference sequence). V lost 1 base, J lost 2 bases, and 1 base stayed unmatched. The CDR3 extends over 15 amino acids. As DNA, the CDR3 is TGTGCCAGCAGCCAAGGACTAGCGGGGACCTACGAGCAGTACTTC. Its protein product is CASSQGLAGTYEQYF.

The chain is built from TRBV3-1 (or the pseudogene TRBV3-2) and TRBJ2-7, with D possibly being TRBD1 (6 bases). The V gene's germline CDR1 is LGHDT and CDR2 YNNKEL (reference sequence). V was cut by 0 bases and J by 4 bases, with 10 bases left in between. CDR3 length: 14 amino acids. CDR3 DNA sequence: TGTGCCAGCAGCCAAGACAGGGGTTCATACGAGCAGTACTTC. Amino acids: CASSQDRGSYEQYF.

The chain couples TRBV9 to TRBJ1-1; 10 bases align to TRBD1. The germline V gene has CDR1 SGDLS and CDR2 YYNGEE. Trimming removed 2 bases from V and 4 bases from J; junction bases left unmatched: 5. This CDR3 is built from 15 residues. The DNA of the CDR3 is TGTGCCAGCAGCGTGGGGGGACAGGGGAGCACTGAAGCTTTCTTT. This translates into CASSVGGQGSTEAFF.

The V gene is TRBV4-3, the J gene TRBJ2-1, with a weak D call TRBD1 (5 bases). CDR3 length: 13 amino acids. Germline V gives CDR1 LGHNA, CDR2 YSLEER. The V end lost 2 bases, the J end lost 10 bases, and 12 bases lay between the germline ends. The CDR3 loop reads CASSQQGKGEQFF. The DNA for the CDR3 is TGCGCCAGCAGCCAACAGGGCAAGGGAGAGCAGTTCTTC.

The chain is built from TRBV19 and TRBJ2-2, with D unclear. The germline V gene encodes CDR1 LNHDA and CDR2 SQIVND (reference sequence). With 7 bases removed from V and 5 bases from J, the gap between germline ends came to 11 bases. This CDR3 has 13 amino acids. CDR3 nucleotide sequence: TGTGCCAGTACCCCTAGATGGACCGGGGAGCTGTTTTTT. Residues: CASTPRWTGELFF.

The CDR3 sequence: CASSQVAASGTKTQYF. DNA of the CDR3: TGTGCCAGCAGCCAAGTTGCGGCTAGCGGGACGAAGACCCAGTACTTC. J is TRBJ2-5 and V is TRBV4-2, with 9 bases lining up with TRBD2. Germline V gene data show CDR1 as LGHNA and CDR2 as YNFKEQ. The CDR3 sequence is 16 residues long. V dropped 1 base and J dropped 6; count of bases not matched to a gene: 9.

The sample holds one count of this clone. The V and J genes are TRBV19 and TRBJ2-3, with D uncertain. Deletions cut 2 bases from V and 1 base from J, with 16 bases between. Germline CDR1 and CDR2: LNHDA and SQIVND (reference sequence). This CDR3 is 17 amino acids long. CDR3 in DNA: TGTGCCAGTAGTATAATAAGTGGCGGCACCGGCACAGATACGCAGTATTTT. Protein sequence: CASSIISGGTGTDTQYF.

The V gene is TRBV4-1, the J gene TRBJ2-1; D possibly corresponds to TRBD2 (6 bases). Germline CDR1 reads MGHRA; CDR2 reads YSYEKL. The CDR3 spans 17 residues. The germline V and J ends were trimmed by 1 base and 13 bases, with 26 bases remaining between them. CDR3 region: CASSQADSHILGRRQFF. The CDR3 nucleotides are TGCGCCAGCAGCCAAGCAGACTCTCATATACTGGGGAGGAGACAGTTCTTC.

This clone was recorded once. The V call is TRBV9, the J call TRBJ1-6, with D uncertain. Between the trimmed V and J ends, which lost 0 bases and 8 bases, there was a span of 9 bases. Germline lookup yields CDR1 SGDLS and CDR2 YYNGEE. CDR3 length: 14 amino acids. CDR3 amino acids: CASSVGRDHSPLHF. The DNA of the CDR3 is TGTGCCAGCAGCGTAGGGAGAGATCATTCACCCCTCCACTTT.

This clone has a single count. The V call is TRBV11-1, the J call TRBJ1-5; D is undetermined. This CDR3 is built from 13 residues. The V gene's germline CDR1 is SGHAT and CDR2 FQDESV (reference sequence). Deletions cut 5 bases from V and 1 base from J, with 6 bases between. CDR3 sequence reads: CASSVQSNQPQHF. In DNA form, the CDR3 reads TGTGCCAGCAGCGTACAGAGCAATCAGCCCCAGCATTTT.

This chain links TRBV19 with TRBJ2-1, with D possibly TRBD2 on 5 matching bases. With 4 bases removed from V and 3 bases from J, the gap between germline ends came to 16 bases. The CDR3 is made up of 16 amino acids. Germline assignment: CDR1 LNHDA and CDR2 SQIVND (reference sequence). CDR3 amino acids: CASSNRELTNYNEQFF. CDR3 nucleotides: TGTGCCAGTAGTAACCGCGAACTGACTAACTACAATGAGCAGTTCTTC.

The gene calls are TRBV7-9 and TRBJ2-6; the D gene is possibly TRBD1 (6 bases). Germline V gene data show CDR1 as SEHNR and CDR2 as FQNEAQ (reference sequence). The CDR3 totals 16 residues. V lost 1 base and J lost 0, with 7 bases in between. CDR3 nucleotides: TGTGCCAGCAGCTTAGGGACAGTCTCTGGGGCCAACGTCCTGACTTTC. Translation: CASSLGTVSGANVLTF. Full variable domain (outside the CDR3, taken from reference TRBV7-9 and TRBJ2-6): DTGVSQNPRHKITKRGQNVTFRCDPISEHNRLYWYRQTLGQGPEFLTYFQNEAQLEKSRLLSDRFSAERPKGSFSTLEIQRTEQGDSAMYLCASSLGTVSGANVLTFGAGSRLTVL.

This chain joins TRBV4-3 and TRBJ2-1, with 7 bases lining up with TRBD2. Germline V gene sequence: CDR1 LGHNA, CDR2 YSLEER. The CDR3 extends over 16 amino acids. V was clipped by 0 bases and J by 1 base; unmatched bases: 3. The CDR3 region is CASSQDWGGSYNEQFF. The CDR3 DNA reads TGCGCCAGCAGCCAAGATTGGGGGGGATCCTACAATGAGCAGTTCTTC.

The chain links TRBV6-5 to TRBJ2-5; TRBD1 matches at 8 bases. Germline trimming cut 6 bases from V and 4 bases from J; bases unmatched to any gene: 7. CDR1 and CDR2 from the germline V gene are MNHEY and SVGAGI. This CDR3 region has 14 residues. The CDR3 nucleotides are TGTGCCAGCAGCAGTGGACAGGGAAGAGAGACCCAGTACTTC. This sequence encodes CASSSGQGRETQYF.

CDR3: CSVAYLTGGEQYF. The CDR3 region has the DNA TGCAGCGTTGCGTACCTGACAGGGGGAGAGCAGTACTTC. The chain couples TRBV29-1 to TRBJ2-7; 9 bases agree with TRBD1. The J segment lost 7 bases and the V segment lost 4 bases, leaving 8 bases of the junction unmatched. This CDR3 has 13 amino acids. From germline, CDR1 is SQVTM and CDR2 ANQGSEA.

V gene TRBV11-3 combines with J gene TRBJ2-3; 9 bases are a match to TRBD2. Trimming took 5 bases from V and 4 from J; bases not matched to a gene: 10. The CDR3 is made up of 16 amino acids. The germline gives CDR1 SGHNT, CDR2 YENEEA. The CDR3 DNA follows: TGTGCCAGCAGCCGCGATAGCGGGAGAGGTGCAGATACGCAGTATTTT. This encodes CASSRDSGRGADTQYF.

This chain connects TRBV19 to TRBJ2-7, with 9 bases matching TRBD2. This CDR3 region has 15 residues. Germline assignment: CDR1 LNHDA and CDR2 SQIVND (reference sequence). Germline trimming cut 4 bases from V and 6 bases from J; bases unmatched to any gene: 10. The CDR3 here is CASSSGRVTFGEQYF. CDR3 bases: TGTGCCAGTAGTAGCGGGAGGGTCACGTTTGGCGAGCAGTACTTC.

This clone was recorded only once. This chain links TRBV6-5 with TRBJ2-7; D not certain. CDR3 length equals 11 residues. Trimming removed 5 bases at V and 7 bases at J, with 9 bases between. The germline gives CDR1 MNHEY, CDR2 SVGAGI. CDR3 sequence: CASSTQAEQYF. In DNA form, the CDR3 reads TGTGCCAGCAGTACCCAGGCGGAGCAGTACTTC.

The rearrangement joins TRBV2 to TRBJ1-1, with a weak D call TRBD1 (6 bases). The germline CDR1 and CDR2 sequences are SNHLY and FYNNEI. V lost 3 bases, J lost 5 bases, and 13 bases lay in between. This CDR3 comprises 14 residues. This CDR3 is CASSDRGAGTEAFF. CDR3 DNA: TGTGCCAGCAGTGATCGGGGGGCGGGAACTGAAGCTTTCTTT.

This sequence joins TRBV10-3 and TRBJ2-7; 10 nucleotides line up with TRBD1. Germline V lookup: CDR1 ENHRY, CDR2 SYGVKD. The CDR3 is 16 amino acids. The V gene end was trimmed by 0 bases and the J gene end by 4 bases; junction bases not matched to a gene: 6. CDR3 in DNA: TGTGCCATCAGTGAGTCGTTAGGACAGGGGGTATACGAGCAGTACTTC. It is translated as CAISESLGQGVYEQYF.

The chain is built from TRBV5-4 and TRBJ2-7; D may be TRBD2 (6 bases). The CDR3 is made up of 15 amino acids. With 0 bases removed from V and 2 bases from J, the gap between germline ends came to 12 bases. The V gene's germline CDR1 is SGHNT and CDR2 YYREEE (reference sequence). The CDR3 region is CASSLGGGGPYEQYF. The CDR3 coding sequence is TGTGCCAGCAGCTTGGGGGGAGGCGGGCCCTACGAGCAGTACTTC.

The rearrangement uses TRBV6-5 and TRBJ1-1; tentatively, D is TRBD1 (5 bases). CDR3 size: 13 residues. CDR1 and CDR2 from the germline V gene are MNHEY and SVGAGI. The V end lost 8 bases, the J end lost 4 bases, and 14 bases lay between the germline ends. CDR3 sequence reads: CASRFSGGTEAFF. The CDR3 DNA follows: TGTGCCAGCCGATTTTCGGGGGGCACTGAAGCTTTCTTT.

This rearrangement joins TRBV4-2 to TRBJ2-3; a possible D gene is TRBD2 (5 bases). The CDR3 sequence is 15 residues long. The ends were cut back, 6 bases at V and 2 bases at J, with 15 bases in the middle. Germline V CDR1 and CDR2: LGHNA, YNFKEQ. CDR3 nucleotides: TGTGCCAGCAGGATGGGAGATGGCCTCACAGATACGCAGTATTTT. Translated: CASRMGDGLTDTQYF.

The chain has TRBV28 and TRBJ1-2, with D possibly TRBD1 on 6 matching bases. Trimming pared 10 bases from V and 0 bases from J, leaving 12 bases between. Germline V CDR1 and CDR2: MDHEN, SYDVKM. The CDR3 contains 13 residues. CDR3 nucleotides: TGTGCCATCTCCAGGGGAACTAACTATGGCTACACCTTC. Protein product: CAISRGTNYGYTF.

V usage is TRBV5-4 and J usage is TRBJ2-5, with D tentatively TRBD1 (6 bases). This CDR3 has 15 amino acids. CDR1 is SGHNT and CDR2 is YYREEE in the germline V gene (reference sequence). The V end was cut by 4 bases, the J end by 2 bases, with 15 bases between. The CDR3 nucleotides read TGTGCCAGCAGCCCCTCGCCCGGGACACAAGAGACCCAGTACTTC. Translating gives CASSPSPGTQETQYF.

The chain couples TRBV5-4 to TRBJ1-2; maybe TRBD1 (6 bases). Germline CDR1 reads SGHNT; CDR2 reads YYREEE (reference sequence). Trimming stripped 3 bases from V and 5 bases from J, with 8 bases between. This CDR3 is built from 12 residues. The chain's CDR3 is CASSSGEYGYTF. CDR3 nucleotide sequence: TGTGCCAGCAGCTCAGGGGAGTATGGCTACACCTTC.

This clone was recorded only once. As DNA, the CDR3 is TGTGCCAGCAGTGAAGAACTCCTCTACGAGCAGTACTTC. It translates to CASSEELLYEQYF. The rearrangement uses TRBV6-1 and TRBJ2-7; D is uncertain. The CDR3 length is 13 residues. Germline CDR1 MNHNS, CDR2 SASEGT. V was pared by 1 base and J by 3 bases, with 7 bases between.

This clone was counted a few times. The chain has TRBV3-1 (or the pseudogene TRBV3-2) and TRBJ2-7; no clear D gene. The V end lost 0 bases, the J end lost 6 bases, and 9 bases lay between the germline ends. The CDR3 length is 13 residues. From germline, CDR1 is LGHDT and CDR2 YNNKEL (reference sequence). CDR3 sequence reads: CASSQDGLGEQYF. In DNA, the CDR3 is TGTGCCAGCAGCCAAGATGGGCTTGGCGAGCAGTACTTC.